This entry concerns a single T cell receptor beta chain. This record belongs to a study of blood T cell repertoires in COVID-19. In the study overall: From the United States, Italy and Spain came samples of acute and convalescent COVID-19.

Per the original methods: Amplified reference gene primers provided the basis for estimating nucleated cell counts. Libraries were prepared by immunoSEQ multiplex PCR; TCRdb keeps only in-frame clonotypes and omits some of them. The D gene and trimming were derived from the DNA, and the V and J assignments and clone size from that table. The repertoire holds 310,000 or so clones, roughly 87% seen once, with about 9.8% in the top ten. The sequencing sample was made of PBMCs or T cells enriched from blood (not recorded which). This TCR was recovered from a young woman who had recovered from COVID-19.

The CDR3 reads CASSPYRGGNYGYTF. The CDR3 DNA reads as TGTGCCAGCAGTCCTTACAGGGGGGGTAACTATGGCTACACCTTC. V and J are TRBV7-8 and TRBJ1-2, with 8 bases lining up with TRBD1. V dropped 6 bases and J dropped 1; count of bases not matched to a gene: 7. The CDR3 covers 15 residues. CDR1 SGHVS and CDR2 FQNEAQ come from the germline V gene.